This T cell receptor beta chain was sequenced in a study of cytomegalovirus exposure and HLA in healthy donors. CDR3 size: 11 residues. Trimming stripped 0 bases from V and 15 bases from J, with 9 bases between. Germline CDR1 SEHNR, CDR2 FQNEAQ (reference sequence). Primers included in the PCR were 60 Vbeta and 13 Jbeta primers. Here immunoSEQ multiplex PCR was the method, and the copy in TCRdb shows in-frame clones only, minus some. The sample lists some 190,000 clones; under 85% were seen once. This TCR derives from a young woman in good health and CMV-seronegative. Material: PBMCs. This chain connects TRBV7-9 to TRBJ2-1, with D perhaps matching TRBD2 (5 bases). CDR3 region: CASSLAEGLFF. The CDR3 bases are TGTGCCAGCAGCTTAGCCGAGGGTTTGTTCTTC.